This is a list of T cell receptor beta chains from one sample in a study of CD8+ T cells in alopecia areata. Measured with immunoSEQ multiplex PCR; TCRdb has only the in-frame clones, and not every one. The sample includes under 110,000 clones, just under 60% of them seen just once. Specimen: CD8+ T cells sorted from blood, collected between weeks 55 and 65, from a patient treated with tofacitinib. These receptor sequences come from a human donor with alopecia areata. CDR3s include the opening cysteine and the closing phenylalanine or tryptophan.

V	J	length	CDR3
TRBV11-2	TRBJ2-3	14	CASSLGGTTDTQYF
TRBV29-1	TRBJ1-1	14	CSVRRDSPNTEAFF
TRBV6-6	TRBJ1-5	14	CASSLGTDPRAQHF
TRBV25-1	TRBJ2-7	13	CASSFGQGNEQYF
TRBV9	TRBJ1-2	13	CASSLSTGGGYTF
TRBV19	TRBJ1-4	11	CASSSTGRLFF
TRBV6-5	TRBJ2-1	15	CASSTPGQGVFEQFF
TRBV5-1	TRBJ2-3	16	CASSSSQGAKADTQYF
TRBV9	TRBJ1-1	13	CASRRTGRTEAFF
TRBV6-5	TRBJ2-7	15	CASSYDRGSIYEQYF
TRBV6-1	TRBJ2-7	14	CASSEGEGSDEQYF
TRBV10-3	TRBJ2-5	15	CAISVGGDRGETQYF
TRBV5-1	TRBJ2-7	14	CASSPSGGSYEQYF
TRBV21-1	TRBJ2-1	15	CASSDGGGPVYWQFF
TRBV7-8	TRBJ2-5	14	CASRVSGGQETQYF
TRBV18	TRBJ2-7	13	CASSIDRSYEQYF
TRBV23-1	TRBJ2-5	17	CASSPGTTTHTQETQYF
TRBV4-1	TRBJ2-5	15	CASSQYSQAQETQYF
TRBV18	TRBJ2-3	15	CASSPTSGGTDTQYF
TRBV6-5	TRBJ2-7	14	CASSPGTADYEQYF
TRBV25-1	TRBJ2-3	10	CASSDYTQYF
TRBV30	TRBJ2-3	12	CAWSGYADTQYF
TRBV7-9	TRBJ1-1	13	CASSPDRGPEAFF
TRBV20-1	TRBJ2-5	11	CSARDEGTQYF
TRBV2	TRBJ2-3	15	CASSLTGAGTDTQYF
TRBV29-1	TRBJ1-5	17	CSAGGQGGGLGNQPQHF
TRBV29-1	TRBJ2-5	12	CSVEGRLKTQYF
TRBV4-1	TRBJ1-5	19	CASSQMVGGEYESNQPQHF
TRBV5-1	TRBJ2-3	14	CASSLAEGRDTQYF
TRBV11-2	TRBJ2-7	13	CASSLGGSYEQYF
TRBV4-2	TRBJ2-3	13	CASSSDFLGTQYF
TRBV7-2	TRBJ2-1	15	CASSLGTASYNEQFF
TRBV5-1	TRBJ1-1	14	CASSLTGRNTEAFF
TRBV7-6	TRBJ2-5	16	CASSLPTAPGQETQYF
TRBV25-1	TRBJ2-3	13	CASSGQRTDTQYF
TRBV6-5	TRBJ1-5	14	CASRRTGPHQPQHF
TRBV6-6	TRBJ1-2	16	CASQYREGMSNYGYTF
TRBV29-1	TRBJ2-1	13	CSVGGGEHNEQFF
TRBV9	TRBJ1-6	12	CASSVGSSPLHF
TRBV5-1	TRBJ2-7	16	CASSTDSERRHYEQYF
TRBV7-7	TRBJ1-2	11	CASSSGAGLTF